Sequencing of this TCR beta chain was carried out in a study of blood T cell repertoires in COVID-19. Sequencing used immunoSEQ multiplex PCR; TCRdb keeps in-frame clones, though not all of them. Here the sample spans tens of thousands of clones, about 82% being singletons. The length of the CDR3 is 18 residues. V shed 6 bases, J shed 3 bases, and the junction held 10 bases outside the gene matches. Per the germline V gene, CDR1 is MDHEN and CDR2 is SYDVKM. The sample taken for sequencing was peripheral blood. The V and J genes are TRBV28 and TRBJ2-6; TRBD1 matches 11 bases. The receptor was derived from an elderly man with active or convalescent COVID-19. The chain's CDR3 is CASRQTGQGAYGANVLTF. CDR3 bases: TGTGCCAGCAGACAGACAGGACAGGGGGCTTATGGGGCCAACGTCCTGACTTTC.